The sequence of this T cell receptor (beta chain) was determined in a study of T-cell reconstitution after alpha-beta-depleted transplantation in children. Preparation of the TCRbeta library involved a method that used unique molecular identifiers. TCRdb reprocessed the PCR reads with MiXCR, giving one entry per CDR3 protein. The sample contains a few hundred thousand distinct CDR3 sequences, 15% to 20% of which appear only once. The sequence was obtained from a human donor who donated a stem cell graft to a child with acute lymphoblastic leukemia. This specimen was PBMCs from the stem cell graft donor, taken from the stem cell graft.

CDR3 coding DNA: TGTGCCAGCAGCGACACTAGCGGGGAGAGCTCCTACAATGAGCAGTTCTTC. Encoded protein: CASSDTSGESSYNEQFF. V and J are TRBV9 and TRBJ2-1; TRBD2 agrees at 10 bases. The CDR3 covers 17 residues. Trimming took 3 bases from V and 0 from J; bases not matched to a gene: 6. From germline, CDR1 is SGDLS and CDR2 YYNGEE.